These 27 T cell receptor beta chains originate from one sample sequenced in a study of OX40 agonist ivuxolimab in advanced cancers. Method: immunoSEQ multiplex PCR; TCRdb's copy keeps in-frame clones and lacks some. There are tens of thousands of clones in the sample; around 77% occur only once, and about 20% lies in the top ten. The input for sequencing was CD4+ or CD8+ T cells sorted from blood, taken in a trial of the OX40 agonist ivuxolimab. The source is an adult with an advanced solid tumor such as melanoma, head and neck, liver or kidney cancer.

V gene TRBV7-9 combines with J gene TRBJ1-1; D ambiguous. Trimming took 5 bases from V and 0 from J, leaving 7 bases between them. CDR3 length: 13 amino acids. The germline CDR1 and CDR2 sequences are SEHNR and FQNEAQ (reference sequence). CDR3 in DNA: TGTGCCAGCAGCGACGGCTTGAACACTGAAGCTTTCTTT. Translating it yields CASSDGLNTEAFF.

The chain joins TRBV7-8 to TRBJ2-3; D tentatively reads TRBD1 or TRBD2 (6 bases each). CDR3 length: 12 residues. V lost 7 bases and J 6 bases, leaving 11 bases between the germline ends. The germline gives CDR1 SGHVS, CDR2 FQNEAQ. The CDR3 bases are TGTGCCAGCACCTTCGGGGGCGATACGCAGTATTTT. Protein: CASTFGGDTQYF.

This clone has a count of ten or more. The V call is TRBV27, the J call TRBJ2-3, with a weak D call TRBD2 (5 bases). The CDR3 is made up of 15 amino acids. Germline loops: CDR1 MNHEY, CDR2 SMNVEV (reference sequence). V lost 5 bases and J lost 0, with 12 bases in between. The CDR3 DNA reads TGTGCCAGCAGTCTGGACTTTACTAGCACAGATACGCAGTATTTT. Translation gives CASSLDFTSTDTQYF.

This rearrangement joins TRBV7-6 to TRBJ2-7; 9 bases fit TRBD1. Per the germline V gene, CDR1 is SGHVS and CDR2 is FNYEAQ. There are 14 residues in the CDR3. V was pared by 4 bases and J by 4 bases, with 5 bases of the junction left unmatched. CDR3 DNA: TGTGCCAGCAGCTCCGGGACAGGGCTTTACGAGCAGTACTTC. Encoded protein: CASSSGTGLYEQYF. Complete variable domain (other parts from reference TRBV7-6 and TRBJ2-7): GAGVSQSPRYKVTKRGQDVALRCDPISGHVSLYWYRQALGQGPEFLTYFNYEAQQDKSGLPNDRFSAERPEGSISTLTIQRTEQRDSAMYRCASSSGTGLYEQYFGPGTRLTVT.

The V call is TRBV7-9, the J call TRBJ1-1, with 8 bases matching TRBD1. This CDR3 spans 16 amino acids. The V and J ends lost 6 bases and 0 bases, in that order; junction bases with no gene match: 9. CDR1 is SEHNR and CDR2 is FQNEAQ in the germline V gene (reference sequence). As DNA, the CDR3 is TGTGCCAGCAGGGCAGGGGGCCACACGATGAACACTGAAGCTTTCTTT. This codes for CASRAGGHTMNTEAFF.

The V gene is TRBV7-9, the J gene TRBJ1-5, with TRBD1 as a possible D gene (5 bases). Germline V gene sequence: CDR1 SEHNR, CDR2 FQNEAQ (reference sequence). This CDR3 spans 15 amino acids. Trimming shortened V by 1 base and J by 4 bases, and 11 bases separated the two germline ends. As DNA, the CDR3 is TGTGCCAGCAGCTTAGGCCCAGGGAGTAATCAGCCCCAGCATTTT. Translation gives CASSLGPGSNQPQHF.

This clone was counted a few times. This chain joins TRBV7-9 and TRBJ2-2; D may be TRBD2 (6 bases). This CDR3 is 13 amino acids long. V lost 3 bases to trimming and J lost 7 bases, with 9 bases between them. CDR1 and CDR2 from the germline V gene are SEHNR and FQNEAQ (reference sequence). For the CDR3, the DNA is TGTGCCAGCAGCTTTCGACTAGTCGGGGAGCTGTTTTTT. Translation gives CASSFRLVGELFF.

This clone was picked up one time. This chain joins TRBV27 and TRBJ1-5; 7 positions match TRBD1. The V and J ends lost 4 bases and 3 bases, in that order; junction bases with no gene match: 3. Germline V gives CDR1 MNHEY, CDR2 SMNVEV (reference sequence). This CDR3 is 14 amino acids long. For the CDR3, the DNA is TGTGCCAGCAGTTCGGGACAGCTCAATCAGCCCCAGCATTTT. Amino acid sequence: CASSSGQLNQPQHF.

This chain uses TRBV5-5 with TRBJ2-7; 7 bases agree with TRBD1. The CDR3 is made up of 12 amino acids. Germline V lookup: CDR1 SGHKS, CDR2 YYEKEE (reference sequence). The V and J ends lost 1 base and 6 bases, in that order; junction bases with no gene match: 1. CDR3 amino acids: CASSLTGVEQYF. CDR3 in DNA: TGTGCCAGCAGCTTGACAGGGGTCGAGCAGTACTTC.

The chain joins TRBV7-2 to TRBJ2-5; D is unresolved. The CDR3 contains 13 residues. The V and J ends lost 5 bases and 0 bases respectively, with 7 bases between them. In germline, CDR1 is SGHTA, CDR2 FQGNSA. CDR3 nucleotide sequence: TGTGCCAGCAGCCCCCGGGACCAAGAGACCCAGTACTTC. Encoded protein: CASSPRDQETQYF.

V is TRBV7-9 and J is TRBJ2-5, with TRBD1 matching over 11 bases. The length of the CDR3 is 16 residues. Unmatched junction bases numbered 5, after V lost 5 bases and J lost 0 bases. CDR1 and CDR2 from the germline V gene are SEHNR and FQNEAQ (reference sequence). The CDR3 sequence: CASSPGTGGYQETQYF. CDR3 nucleotide sequence: TGTGCCAGCAGCCCCGGGACAGGGGGTTACCAAGAGACCCAGTACTTC. Variable domain in full (rest from reference TRBV7-9 and TRBJ2-5): DTGVSQNPRHKITKRGQNVTFRCDPISEHNRLYWYRQTLGQGPEFLTYFQNEAQLEKSRLLSDRFSAERPKGSFSTLEIQRTEQGDSAMYLCASSPGTGGYQETQYFGPGTRLLVL.

CDR3 region: CASSQSRTVSPIYNEQFF. CDR3 nucleotide sequence: TGCGCCAGCAGCCAAAGTAGGACAGTCAGCCCCATATACAATGAGCAGTTCTTC. This rearrangement joins TRBV4-3 to TRBJ2-1, with a weak D call TRBD1 (6 bases). V was trimmed by 2 bases and J by 4 bases, leaving 21 bases between them. Looked up from germline, CDR1 is LGHNA and CDR2 is YSLEER. The CDR3 totals 18 residues.

The V and J genes are TRBV7-2 and TRBJ2-5, with a weak D call TRBD2 (5 bases). V lost 4 bases, J lost 2 bases, and 17 bases lay in between. Germline loops: CDR1 SGHTA, CDR2 FQGNSA. The CDR3 loop spans 16 amino acids. The CDR3 DNA reads TGTGCCAGCAGCTGGAACGGGGAAGTCCTTCAAGAGACCCAGTACTTC. It codes for CASSWNGEVLQETQYF. Full variable domain (rest looked up from reference TRBV7-2 and TRBJ2-5): GAGVSQSPSNKVTEKGKDVELRCDPISGHTALYWYRQSLGQGLEFLIYFQGNSAPDKSGLPSDRFSAERTGGSVSTLTIQRTQQEDSAVYLCASSWNGEVLQETQYFGPGTRLLVL.

This chain joins TRBV7-9 and TRBJ2-7; D is undetermined. Looked up from germline, CDR1 is SEHNR and CDR2 is FQNEAQ (reference sequence). Trimming removed 4 bases from V and 1 base from J, with 8 bases in between. CDR3 length: 13 residues. In DNA form, the CDR3 reads TGTGCCAGCAGCTCGGACCGATCCTACGAGCAGTACTTC. Translated, it gives CASSSDRSYEQYF.

The chain has TRBV28 and TRBJ2-2; D remains ambiguous. V was shortened by 8 bases and J by 0 bases, with 16 bases between the two germline ends. This CDR3 is built from 16 residues. Germline V lookup: CDR1 MDHEN, CDR2 SYDVKM. CDR3 region: CASRQETPANTGELFF. The CDR3 DNA follows: TGTGCCAGCCGTCAGGAGACGCCCGCGAACACCGGGGAGCTGTTTTTT.

This chain uses TRBV4-3 with TRBJ1-2, with D maybe TRBD1 (6 bases). Trimming took off 1 base at V and 8 bases at J, with 17 bases between the two ends. The CDR3 extends over 15 amino acids. Per germline, CDR1 LGHNA and CDR2 YSLEER. As DNA, the CDR3 is TGCGCCAGCAGCCAAGTTCTATTGGGGGGCCCGGGCTACACCTTC. Residues: CASSQVLLGGPGYTF.

The chain joins TRBV7-6 to TRBJ1-1; 8 nucleotides agree with TRBD1. From germline, CDR1 is SGHVS and CDR2 FNYEAQ. The CDR3 sequence is 15 residues long. V was clipped by 0 bases and J by 1 base; unmatched bases: 1. CDR3: CASSLAQGENTEAFF. The CDR3 DNA sequence: TGTGCCAGCAGCTTAGCACAGGGGGAGAACACTGAAGCTTTCTTT.

This chain connects TRBV4-3 to TRBJ1-1; D gene uncertain. The germline V gene encodes CDR1 LGHNA and CDR2 YSLEER. The CDR3 contains 13 residues. The V end was cut by 5 bases, the J end by 4 bases, with 11 bases between. CDR3 sequence: CASSAGRGTEAFF. The DNA of the CDR3 is TGCGCCAGCAGCGCCGGTCGGGGCACTGAAGCTTTCTTT.

This rearrangement joins TRBV2 to TRBJ2-1; 9 bases match TRBD2. Germline V gene sequence: CDR1 SNHLY, CDR2 FYNNEI. The CDR3 has 15 residues. J gave up 4 bases and V 1 base, and 2 bases lay outside the gene matches. The CDR3 DNA reads TGTGCCAGCAGTGAAGGTAGCGGGAGTTACAATGAGCAGTTCTTC. Residues: CASSEGSGSYNEQFF.

This rearrangement joins TRBV6-5 to TRBJ2-4, with TRBD1 identical over 7 bases. This CDR3 contains 16 residues. Germline V gene lookup returns CDR1 MNHEY and CDR2 SVGAGI. Losses at the gene ends were 2 bases for V and 1 base for J; bases not matched to a gene: 5. CDR3 sequence reads: CASSYALQGAKNIQYF. In DNA form, the CDR3 reads TGTGCCAGCAGTTACGCCCTACAGGGGGCCAAAAACATTCAGTACTTC.

Concerning this clone itself: Different DNA sequences within this sample yield the same CDR3. This chain links TRBV18 with TRBJ2-2, with no clear D. Germline CDR1 is KGHSH and CDR2 is LQKENI. V shed 3 bases and J shed 7 bases, with 3 bases lying between them. The CDR3 spans 11 residues. The CDR3 bases are TGTGCCAGCTCACCGGGCGGGGAGCTGTTTTTT. Protein product: CASSPGGELFF.

By sample share, this clone is medium-sized. This chain uses TRBV9 with TRBJ2-3, with 7 bases aligning to TRBD2. Germline values: CDR1 SGDLS, CDR2 YYNGEE. The CDR3 extends over 12 amino acids. With 4 bases clipped from V and 6 bases from J, the junction kept 2 bases outside the gene matches. The CDR3 is CASSQLADTQYF. The CDR3 region has the DNA TGTGCCAGCAGCCAACTAGCGGATACGCAGTATTTT.

The chain links TRBV30 to TRBJ2-5, with D perhaps TRBD2 (5 bases). V was pared by 0 bases and J by 5 bases, with 16 bases between. CDR1 and CDR2 (germline): GTSNPN, SVGIG (reference sequence). The CDR3 sequence is 15 residues long. In DNA form, the CDR3 reads TGTGCCTGGAGTGTACAAGAGGGCTTCGGGGAGACCCAGTACTTC. Encoded protein: CAWSVQEGFGETQYF.

V usage is TRBV27 and J usage is TRBJ2-3; 10 bases are shared with TRBD2. Germline trimming cut 6 bases from V and 2 bases from J; bases unmatched to any gene: 8. Germline values: CDR1 MNHEY, CDR2 SMNVEV (reference sequence). This CDR3 is built from 16 residues. CDR3: CASSLWLAGDTDTQYF. Here the CDR3 DNA reads TGTGCCAGCAGCCTTTGGCTAGCGGGAGACACAGATACGCAGTATTTT.

The chain has TRBV7-9 and TRBJ2-7; TRBD2 aligns across 11 bases. Losses at the gene ends were 0 bases for V and 3 bases for J; bases not matched to a gene: 4. CDR3 size: 16 residues. Germline CDR1 is SEHNR and CDR2 is FQNEAQ (reference sequence). The CDR3 region has the DNA TGTGCCAGCAGCTTAGCCTTTGGGACTAGCGGCTACGAGCAGTACTTC. Translation gives CASSLAFGTSGYEQYF.

The chain carries TRBV6-5 and TRBJ2-5; D could derive from TRBD1 or TRBD2 (5 bases each). Per the germline V gene, CDR1 is MNHEY and CDR2 is SVGAGI. The CDR3 runs to 13 residues. V was clipped by 4 bases and J by 4 bases, with 10 bases between them. The CDR3 DNA reads TGTGCCAGCAGTTGGGGACGGGCAGAGACCCAGTACTTC. Translated: CASSWGRAETQYF.

The CDR3 nucleotides are TGTGCCAGCAGTGAGGGACAGTTTAGCACAGATACGCAGTATTTT. Its protein is CASSEGQFSTDTQYF. The chain couples TRBV6-1 to TRBJ2-3; 7 nucleotides align to TRBD1. The germline V gene encodes CDR1 MNHNS and CDR2 SASEGT. This CDR3 has 15 residues. V trimming: 3 bases; J trimming: 0 bases; junction bases outside the gene matches: 3.